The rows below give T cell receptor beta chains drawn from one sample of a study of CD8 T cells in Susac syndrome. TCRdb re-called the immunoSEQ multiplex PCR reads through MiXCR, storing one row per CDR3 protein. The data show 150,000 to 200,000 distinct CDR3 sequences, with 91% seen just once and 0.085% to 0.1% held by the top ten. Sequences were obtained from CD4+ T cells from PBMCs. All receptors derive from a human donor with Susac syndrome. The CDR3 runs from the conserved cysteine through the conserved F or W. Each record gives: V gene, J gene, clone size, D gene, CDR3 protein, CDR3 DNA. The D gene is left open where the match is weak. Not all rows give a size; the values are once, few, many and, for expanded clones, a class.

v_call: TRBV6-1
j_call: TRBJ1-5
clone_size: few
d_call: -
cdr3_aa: CASRAQGRRQPQHF
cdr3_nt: TGTGCCAGCAGGGCACAGGGACGGAGGCAGCCCCAGCATTTT

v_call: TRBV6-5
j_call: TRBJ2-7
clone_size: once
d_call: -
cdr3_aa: CASSYRRTNSYEQYF
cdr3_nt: TGTGCCAGCAGTTACCGTCGGACTAATTCCTACGAGCAGTACTTC

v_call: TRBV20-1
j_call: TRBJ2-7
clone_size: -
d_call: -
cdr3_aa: CSASRDYSYEQYF
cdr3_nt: TGCAGTGCTAGCAGGGATTACTCCTACGAGCAGTACTTC

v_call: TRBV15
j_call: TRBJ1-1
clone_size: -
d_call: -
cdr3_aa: CATSGYNGDTEASF
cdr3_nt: TGTGCCACCAGCGGGTATAACGGGGACACTGAAGCTTCCTTT

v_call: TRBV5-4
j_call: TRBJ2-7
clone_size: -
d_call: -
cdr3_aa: CASSYHSYEQYF
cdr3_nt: TGTGCCAGCAGCTATCACTCCTACGAGCAGTACTTC

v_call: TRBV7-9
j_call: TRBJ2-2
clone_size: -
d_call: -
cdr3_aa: CASSLTIVANTGELFF
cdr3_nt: TGTGCCAGCAGCTTAACGATAGTCGCGAACACCGGGGAGCTGTTTTTT

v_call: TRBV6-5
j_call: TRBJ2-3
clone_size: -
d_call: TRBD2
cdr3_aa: CASGIAGRPDTQYF
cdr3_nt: TGTGCCAGCGGAATAGCGGGAAGACCAGATACGCAGTATTTT

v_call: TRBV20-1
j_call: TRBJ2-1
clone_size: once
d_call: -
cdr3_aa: CSARETRQQFF
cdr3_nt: TGCAGTGCTAGAGAAACCAGGCAGCAGTTCTTC

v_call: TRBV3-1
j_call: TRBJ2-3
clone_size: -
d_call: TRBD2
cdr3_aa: CASSSLQGTSGRRDTQYF
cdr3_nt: TGTGCCAGCAGCTCGCTACAGGGGACTAGCGGGAGAAGAGATACGCAGTATTTT

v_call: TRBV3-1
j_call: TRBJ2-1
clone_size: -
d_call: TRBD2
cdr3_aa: CASSRESSGGNEQFF
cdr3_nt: TGTGCCAGCAGCCGCGAGTCTAGCGGGGGTAATGAGCAGTTCTTC

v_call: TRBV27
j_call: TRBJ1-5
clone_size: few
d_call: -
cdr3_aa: CASSETDSNQPQHF
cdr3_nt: TGTGCCAGCAGTGAGACAGATAGCAATCAGCCCCAGCATTTT

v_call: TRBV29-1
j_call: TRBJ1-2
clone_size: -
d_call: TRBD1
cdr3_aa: CSVRDRGLLYGYTF
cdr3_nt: TGCAGCGTCCGGGACAGGGGGCTGTTGTATGGCTACACCTTC

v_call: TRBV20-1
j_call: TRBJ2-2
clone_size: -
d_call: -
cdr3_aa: CSARDKPQMNTGELFF
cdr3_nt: TGCAGTGCTAGAGATAAACCCCAAATGAACACCGGGGAGCTGTTTTTT

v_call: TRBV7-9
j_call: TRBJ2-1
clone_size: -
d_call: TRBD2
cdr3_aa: CASSSVAGYSYNEQFF
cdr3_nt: TGTGCCAGCAGCTCAGTAGCGGGGTACTCCTACAATGAGCAGTTCTTC

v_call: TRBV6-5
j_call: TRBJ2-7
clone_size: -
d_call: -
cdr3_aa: CASTPTYSSYEQYF
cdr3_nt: TGTGCCAGCACTCCAACCTACAGCTCCTACGAGCAGTACTTC

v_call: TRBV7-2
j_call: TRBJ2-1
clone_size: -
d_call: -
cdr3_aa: CASSLRATERDNEQFF
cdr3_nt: TGTGCCAGCAGCTTACGCGCTACAGAAAGAGACAATGAGCAGTTCTTC

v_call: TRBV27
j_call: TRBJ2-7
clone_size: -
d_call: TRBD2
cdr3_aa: CASKLAGGPTEQYF
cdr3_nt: TGTGCCAGCAAACTAGCGGGAGGGCCCACAGAGCAGTACTTC

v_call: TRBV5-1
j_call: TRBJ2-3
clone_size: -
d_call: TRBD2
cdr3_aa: CASSNLAGGTSTDTQYF
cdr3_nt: TGCGCCAGCAGCAATCTAGCGGGGGGAACTAGCACAGATACGCAGTATTTT

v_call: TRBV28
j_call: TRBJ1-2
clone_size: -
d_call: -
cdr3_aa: CASSGDGFYYGYTF
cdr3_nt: TGTGCCAGCAGTGGGGACGGATTTTATTATGGCTACACCTTC

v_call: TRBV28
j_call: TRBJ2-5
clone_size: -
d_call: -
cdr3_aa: CASSLVQNKKKETQYF
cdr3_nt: TGTGCCAGCAGTTTAGTACAGAACAAAAAAAAAGAGACCCAGTACTTC

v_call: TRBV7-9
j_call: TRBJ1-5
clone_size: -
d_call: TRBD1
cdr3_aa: CASSLAAGGERNQPQHF
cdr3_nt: TGTGCCAGCAGCTTAGCGGCAGGGGGCGAGCGCAATCAGCCCCAGCATTTT

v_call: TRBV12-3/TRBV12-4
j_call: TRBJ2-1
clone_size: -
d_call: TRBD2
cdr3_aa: CAGKHASGRSENEQFF
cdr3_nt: TGTGCCGGGAAACATGCTAGCGGGAGGTCTGAGAATGAGCAGTTCTTC